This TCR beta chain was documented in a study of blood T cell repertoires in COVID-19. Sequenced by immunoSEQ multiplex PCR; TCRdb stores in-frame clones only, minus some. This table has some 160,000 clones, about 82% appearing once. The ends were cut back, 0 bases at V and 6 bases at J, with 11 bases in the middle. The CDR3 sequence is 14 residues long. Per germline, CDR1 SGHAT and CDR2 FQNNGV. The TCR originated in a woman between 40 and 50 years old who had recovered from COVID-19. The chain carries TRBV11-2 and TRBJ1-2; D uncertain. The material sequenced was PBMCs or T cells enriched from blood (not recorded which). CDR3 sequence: CASSLDWPPHGYTF. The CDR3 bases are TGTGCCAGCAGCTTAGATTGGCCCCCTCATGGCTACACCTTC.